This record looks at one T cell receptor (beta chain) sequence and its context. Its cognate antigen is unknown. The PCR was carried out with 60 Vbeta primers and 13 Jbeta primers. The data were produced by immunoSEQ multiplex PCR, yet TCRdb's version contains in-frame clones alone and is incomplete. In the table there are over 130,000 clones, around 66% of which are singletons. Trimming pared 0 bases from V and 3 bases from J, leaving 5 bases between. The CDR3 has 13 amino acids. Germline V gene sequence: CDR1 LNHDA, CDR2 SQIVND (reference sequence). The data were obtained in a study of cytomegalovirus exposure and HLA in healthy donors. Findings and limits, study-wide: With later analysis, a missense DCLRE1C variant became linked to TCR beta V- and J-gene trimming.

The chain uses TRBV19 and TRBJ2-5, with D unclear. Material: PBMCs. The sequence derives from a woman aged 55 to 70 in good health and CMV-seronegative. CDR3 DNA: TGTGCCAGTAGTATAGATCCCAAAGAGACCCAGTACTTC. This codes for CASSIDPKETQYF.